The present T cell receptor (beta chain) was sequenced within a study of CD8 T cells in ankylosing spondylitis. Overall study results and limits: Past studies reported some motif variants in reactive arthritis synovial fluid and blood. The study looked at matched synovial fluid samples from ankylosing spondylitis patients. Disease-linked clones were reported to be significantly enriched there.

Library preparation for TCR beta used quantitative 5'-RACE with molecular barcodes. TCRdb analysed the 5' RACE reads with MiXCR anew, one entry per CDR3 protein. The sample consists of roughly 200,000 distinct CDR3 sequences, roughly 12% of them appearing once. This CDR3 contains 13 residues. Germline V lookup: CDR1 LGHNT, CDR2 FRNRAP. Trimming shortened V by 3 bases and J by 6 bases, and 9 bases separated the two germline ends. This clonotype was recorded a few times. Antigen unknown. What was sequenced was blood, either unsorted or a sorted T cell fraction (not recorded which). The clonotype comes from a male donor with ankylosing spondylitis or in good health (not recorded which). V usage is TRBV12-5 and J usage is TRBJ2-1; D gene ambiguous. The CDR3 nucleotides read TGTGCTAGTGGTTTCCCCCCACGCAATGAGCAGTTCTTC. Translated: CASGFPPRNEQFF.